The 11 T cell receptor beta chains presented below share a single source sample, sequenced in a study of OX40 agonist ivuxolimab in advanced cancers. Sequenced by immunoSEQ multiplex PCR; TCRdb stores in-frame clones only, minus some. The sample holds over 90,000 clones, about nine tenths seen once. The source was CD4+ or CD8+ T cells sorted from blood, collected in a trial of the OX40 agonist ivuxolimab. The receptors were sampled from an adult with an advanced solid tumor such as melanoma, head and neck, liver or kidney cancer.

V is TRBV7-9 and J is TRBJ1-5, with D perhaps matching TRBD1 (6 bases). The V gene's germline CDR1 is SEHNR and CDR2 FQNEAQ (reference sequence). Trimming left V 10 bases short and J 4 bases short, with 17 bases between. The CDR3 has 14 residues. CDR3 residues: CAISSPGENQPQHF. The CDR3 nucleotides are TGTGCCATCTCAAGCCCAGGGGAAAATCAGCCCCAGCATTTT.

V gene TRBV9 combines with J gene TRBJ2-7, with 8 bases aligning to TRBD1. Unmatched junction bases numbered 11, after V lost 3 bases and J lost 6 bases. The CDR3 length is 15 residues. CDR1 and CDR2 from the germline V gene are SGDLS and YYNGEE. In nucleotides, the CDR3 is TGTGCCAGCAGCGCATCACCGGGACAGGTAGGCGAGCAGTACTTC. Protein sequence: CASSASPGQVGEQYF.

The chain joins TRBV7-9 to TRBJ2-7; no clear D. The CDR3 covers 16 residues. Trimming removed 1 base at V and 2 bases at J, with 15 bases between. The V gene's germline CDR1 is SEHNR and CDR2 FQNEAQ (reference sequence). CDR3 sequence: CASSLGLTDVAYEQYF. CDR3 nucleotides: TGTGCCAGCAGCTTAGGACTGACGGACGTAGCCTACGAGCAGTACTTC.

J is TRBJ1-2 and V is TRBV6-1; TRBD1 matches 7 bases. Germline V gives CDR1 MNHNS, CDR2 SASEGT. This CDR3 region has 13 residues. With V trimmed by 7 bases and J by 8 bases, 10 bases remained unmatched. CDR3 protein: CASIQGWIGGYTF. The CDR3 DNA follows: TGTGCCAGCATACAGGGGTGGATAGGAGGCTACACCTTC.

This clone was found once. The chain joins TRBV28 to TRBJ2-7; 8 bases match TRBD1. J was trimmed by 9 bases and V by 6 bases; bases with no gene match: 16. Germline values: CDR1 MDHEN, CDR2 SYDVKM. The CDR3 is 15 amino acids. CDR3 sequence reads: CASSSTGGQSWGQYF. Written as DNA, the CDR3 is TGTGCCAGCAGCTCAACAGGGGGTCAATCCTGGGGGCAGTACTTC. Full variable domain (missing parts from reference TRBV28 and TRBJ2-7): DVKVTQSSRYLVKRTGEKVFLECVQDMDHENMFWYRQDPGLGLRLIYFSYDVKMKEKGDIPEGYSVSREKKERFSLILESASTNQTSMYLCASSSTGGQSWGQYFGPGTRLTVT.

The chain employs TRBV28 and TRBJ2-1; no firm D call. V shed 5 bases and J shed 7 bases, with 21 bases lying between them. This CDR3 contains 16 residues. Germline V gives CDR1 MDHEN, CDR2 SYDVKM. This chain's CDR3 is CASSPAGGIRRNEQFF. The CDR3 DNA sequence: TGTGCCAGCAGTCCTGCAGGTGGGATAAGAAGGAATGAGCAGTTCTTC. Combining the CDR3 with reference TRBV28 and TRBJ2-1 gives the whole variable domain DVKVTQSSRYLVKRTGEKVFLECVQDMDHENMFWYRQDPGLGLRLIYFSYDVKMKEKGDIPEGYSVSREKKERFSLILESASTNQTSMYLCASSPAGGIRRNEQFFGPGTRLTVL.

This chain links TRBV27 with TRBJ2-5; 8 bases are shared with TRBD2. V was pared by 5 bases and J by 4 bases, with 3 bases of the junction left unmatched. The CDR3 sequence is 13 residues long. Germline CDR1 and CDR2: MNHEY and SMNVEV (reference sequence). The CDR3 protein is CASSGLAGETQYF. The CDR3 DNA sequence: TGTGCCAGCAGTGGGCTAGCGGGAGAGACCCAGTACTTC.

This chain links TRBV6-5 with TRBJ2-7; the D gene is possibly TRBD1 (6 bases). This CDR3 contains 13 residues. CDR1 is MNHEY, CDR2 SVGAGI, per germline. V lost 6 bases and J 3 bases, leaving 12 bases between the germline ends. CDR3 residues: CASSNRENYEQYF. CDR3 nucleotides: TGTGCCAGCAGCAACAGGGAAAACTACGAGCAGTACTTC.

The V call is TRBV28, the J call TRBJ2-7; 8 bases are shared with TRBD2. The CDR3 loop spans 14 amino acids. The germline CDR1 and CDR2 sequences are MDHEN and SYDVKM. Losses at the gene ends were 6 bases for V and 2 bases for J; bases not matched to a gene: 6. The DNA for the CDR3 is TGTGCCAGCAGACTTAGCGGGACGGCCTACGAGCAGTACTTC. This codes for CASRLSGTAYEQYF.

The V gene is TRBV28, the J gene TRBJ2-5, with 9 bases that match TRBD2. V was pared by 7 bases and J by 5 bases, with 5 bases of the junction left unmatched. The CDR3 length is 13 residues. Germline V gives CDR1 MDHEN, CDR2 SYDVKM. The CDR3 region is CASKRGARETQYF. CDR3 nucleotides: TGTGCCAGCAAGCGGGGGGCGCGGGAGACCCAGTACTTC. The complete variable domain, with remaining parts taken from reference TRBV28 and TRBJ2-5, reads DVKVTQSSRYLVKRTGEKVFLECVQDMDHENMFWYRQDPGLGLRLIYFSYDVKMKEKGDIPEGYSVSREKKERFSLILESASTNQTSMYLCASKRGARETQYFGPGTRLLVL.

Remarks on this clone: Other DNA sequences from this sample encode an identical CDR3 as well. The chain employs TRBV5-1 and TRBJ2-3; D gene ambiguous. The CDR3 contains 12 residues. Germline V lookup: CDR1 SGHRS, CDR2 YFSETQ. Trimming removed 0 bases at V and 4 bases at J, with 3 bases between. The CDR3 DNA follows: TGCGCCAGCAGCTTGGTTCCAGATACGCAGTATTTT. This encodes CASSLVPDTQYF. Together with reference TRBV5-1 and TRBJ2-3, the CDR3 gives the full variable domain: KAGVTQTPRYLIKTRGQQVTLSCSPISGHRSVSWYQQTPGQGLQFLFEYFSETQRNKGNFPGRFSGRQFSNSRSEMNVSTLELGDSALYLCASSLVPDTQYFGPGTRLTVL.